This entry lists 2 T cell receptor beta chains sequenced from one sample in a study of T-cell reconstitution after alpha-beta-depleted transplantation in children. Preparation of the TCRbeta library was carried out with unique molecular identifiers. MiXCR was run by TCRdb on the PCR reads, yielding one entry per CDR3 protein. The profile shows hundreds of thousands of distinct CDR3 sequences, over 25% of them singletons. The sequencing here drew on PBMCs from the stem cell graft donor, taken from the stem cell graft. The receptors shown here come from a human donor who donated a stem cell graft to a child with aplastic anemia.

This clonotype has more than one count but fewer than ten. The chain uses TRBV4-2 and TRBJ2-7; 11 nucleotides agree with TRBD2. The CDR3 extends over 17 amino acids. From germline, CDR1 is LGHNA and CDR2 YNFKEQ. With 3 bases clipped from V and 0 bases from J, the junction kept 7 bases outside the gene matches. The CDR3 DNA reads as TGTGCCAGCAGCCACAACCCACTAGCGGGGGCCTCCTACGAGCAGTACTTC. It is translated as CASSHNPLAGASYEQYF.

V gene TRBV5-1 combines with J gene TRBJ2-1; D ambiguous. Trimming took off 0 bases at V and 8 bases at J, with 12 bases between the two ends. The germline V gene encodes CDR1 SGHRS and CDR2 YFSETQ. The CDR3 runs to 14 residues. The CDR3 protein is CASSLDSSGDEQFF. For the CDR3, the DNA is TGCGCCAGCAGCTTGGACAGCAGTGGGGATGAGCAGTTCTTC.